This T cell receptor beta chain originates from a study of shared clonotypes between healthy human individuals. V was shortened by 9 bases and J by 3 bases, with 15 bases between the two germline ends. Germline-derived CDR1 and CDR2 are LNHDA and SQIVND (reference sequence). The CDR3 length is 13 residues. Clones were sequenced by immunoSEQ multiplex PCR, and TCRdb holds only the in-frame ones, with some missing. The table lists some 630,000 clones, around 96% of them singletons. Cells designated naive CD8 were CD45RO-negative and were positively selected for CCR7, with terminally differentiated effector memory CD45RA+ cells excluded. Each donor was a Caucasian adult residing in Nashville, Tennessee. Whole-study findings and limits: Non-shared clonotypes displayed generation probabilities falling below those of clonotypes present in all four donors.

On this clone: Its antigen is not identified.

Material for sequencing was naive CD8+ T cells sorted from blood. The rearrangement links TRBV19 to TRBJ2-7; D tentatively fits TRBD1 or TRBD2 (5 bases each). The source of this sequence is a woman younger than 45 in good health. CDR3 loop: CASRDPTSYEQYF. The DNA for the CDR3 is TGTGCCAGCCGGGACCCCACGAGCTACGAGCAGTACTTC.